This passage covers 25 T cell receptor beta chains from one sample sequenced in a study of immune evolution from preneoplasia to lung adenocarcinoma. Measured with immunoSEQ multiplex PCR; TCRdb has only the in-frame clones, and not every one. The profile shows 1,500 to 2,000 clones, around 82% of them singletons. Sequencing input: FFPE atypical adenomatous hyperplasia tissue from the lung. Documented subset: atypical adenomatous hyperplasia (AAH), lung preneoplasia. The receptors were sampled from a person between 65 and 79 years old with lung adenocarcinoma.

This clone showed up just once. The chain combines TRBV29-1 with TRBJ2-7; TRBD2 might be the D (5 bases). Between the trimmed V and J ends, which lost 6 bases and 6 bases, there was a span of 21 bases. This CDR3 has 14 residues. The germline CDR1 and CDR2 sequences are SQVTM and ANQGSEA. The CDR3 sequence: CSVAGGLLTGEQYF. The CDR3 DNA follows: TGCAGCGTGGCGGGCGGGCTGCTGACTGGCGAGCAGTACTTC.

For the CDR3, the DNA is TGTGCCAGCAGCTTAGGATTCCTTACAGGCCGGGGGTCTGAAAAACTGTTTTTT. Amino acids: CASSLGFLTGRGSEKLFF. The J gene is TRBJ1-4, the V gene TRBV7-9; possible D gene TRBD1, 5 bases. Germline CDR1 SEHNR, CDR2 FQNEAQ (reference sequence). Trimming cost V 1 base and J 7 bases, with 22 bases left between them. This CDR3 spans 18 amino acids.

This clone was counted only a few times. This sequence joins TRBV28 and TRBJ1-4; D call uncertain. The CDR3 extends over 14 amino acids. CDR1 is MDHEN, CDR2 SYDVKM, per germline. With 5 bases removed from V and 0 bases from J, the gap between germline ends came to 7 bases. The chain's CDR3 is CASSPTTTNEKLFF. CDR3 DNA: TGTGCCAGCAGTCCAACTACAACTAATGAAAAACTGTTTTTT.

This CDR3 is CASSEEGGRGTDTQYF. The CDR3 DNA reads TGTGCCAGCAGTGAAGAAGGGGGCAGAGGCACAGATACGCAGTATTTT. The rearrangement uses TRBV2 and TRBJ2-3; TRBD1 agrees at 7 bases. J gave up 1 base and V 1 base, and 5 bases lay outside the gene matches. The CDR3 covers 16 residues. CDR1 and CDR2 from the germline V gene are SNHLY and FYNNEI.

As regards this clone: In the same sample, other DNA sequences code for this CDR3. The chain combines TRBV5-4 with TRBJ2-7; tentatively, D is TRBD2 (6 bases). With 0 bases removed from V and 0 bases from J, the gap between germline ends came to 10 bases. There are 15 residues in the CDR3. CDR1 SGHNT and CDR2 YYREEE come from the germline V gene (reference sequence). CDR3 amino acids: CASSLGRDSSYEQYF. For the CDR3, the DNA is TGTGCCAGCAGCTTGGGCCGGGACTCCTCCTACGAGCAGTACTTC.

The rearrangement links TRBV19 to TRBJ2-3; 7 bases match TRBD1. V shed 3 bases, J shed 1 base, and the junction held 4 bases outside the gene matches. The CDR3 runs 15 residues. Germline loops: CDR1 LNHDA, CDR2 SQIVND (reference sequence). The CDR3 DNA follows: TGTGCCAGTAGTATCATTGGGACAGGCACAGATACGCAGTATTTT. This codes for CASSIIGTGTDTQYF.

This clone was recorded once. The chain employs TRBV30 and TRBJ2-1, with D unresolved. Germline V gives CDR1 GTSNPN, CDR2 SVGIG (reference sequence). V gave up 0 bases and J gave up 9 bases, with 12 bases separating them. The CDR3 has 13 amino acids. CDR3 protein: CAWSVLGPGEQFF. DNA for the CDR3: TGTGCCTGGAGTGTATTGGGCCCGGGTGAGCAGTTCTTC.

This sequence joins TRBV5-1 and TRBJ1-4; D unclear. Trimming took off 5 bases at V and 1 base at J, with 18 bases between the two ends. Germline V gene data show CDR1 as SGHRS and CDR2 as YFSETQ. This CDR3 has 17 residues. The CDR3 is CASSWREGVLTNEKLFF. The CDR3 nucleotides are TGCGCCAGCAGTTGGAGGGAAGGAGTATTAACTAATGAAAAACTGTTTTTT.

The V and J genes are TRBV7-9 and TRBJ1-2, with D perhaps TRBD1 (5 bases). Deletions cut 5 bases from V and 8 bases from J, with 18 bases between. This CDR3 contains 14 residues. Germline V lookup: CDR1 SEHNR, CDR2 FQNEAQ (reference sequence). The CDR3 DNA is TGTGCCAGCAGCAGGCAGGGAGGATCGGGCGGCTACACCTTC. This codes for CASSRQGGSGGYTF.

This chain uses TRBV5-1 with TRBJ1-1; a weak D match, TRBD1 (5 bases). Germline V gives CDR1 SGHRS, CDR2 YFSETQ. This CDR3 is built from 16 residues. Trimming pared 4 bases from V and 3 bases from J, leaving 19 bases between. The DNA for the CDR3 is TGCGCCAGCAGCCCACTCACTGGGGGGAAGGACACTGAAGCTTTCTTT. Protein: CASSPLTGGKDTEAFF. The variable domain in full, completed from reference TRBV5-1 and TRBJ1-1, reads KAGVTQTPRYLIKTRGQQVTLSCSPISGHRSVSWYQQTPGQGLQFLFEYFSETQRNKGNFPGRFSGRQFSNSRSEMNVSTLELGDSALYLCASSPLTGGKDTEAFFGQGTRLTVV.

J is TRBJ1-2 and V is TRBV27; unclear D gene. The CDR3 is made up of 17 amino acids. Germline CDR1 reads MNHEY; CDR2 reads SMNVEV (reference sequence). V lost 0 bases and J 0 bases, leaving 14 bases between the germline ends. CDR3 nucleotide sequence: TGTGCCAGCAGTTTATCGATCTCAGAGAAAGCTAACTATGGCTACACCTTC. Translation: CASSLSISEKANYGYTF.

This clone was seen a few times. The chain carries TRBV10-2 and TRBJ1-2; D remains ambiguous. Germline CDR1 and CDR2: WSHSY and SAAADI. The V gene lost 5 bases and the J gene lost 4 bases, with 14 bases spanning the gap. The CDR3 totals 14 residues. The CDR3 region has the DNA TGCGCCAGCAGTAGATCTAGAAAGACCTATGGCTACACCTTC. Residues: CASSRSRKTYGYTF.

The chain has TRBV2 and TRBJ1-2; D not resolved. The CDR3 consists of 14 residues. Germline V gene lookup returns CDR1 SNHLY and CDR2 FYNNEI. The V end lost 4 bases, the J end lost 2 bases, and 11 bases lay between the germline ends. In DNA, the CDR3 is TGTGCCAGCAGTGTGACAAAGATGAACTATGGCTACACCTTC. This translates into CASSVTKMNYGYTF. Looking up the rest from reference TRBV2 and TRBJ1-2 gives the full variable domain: EPEVTQTPSHQVTQMGQEVILRCVPISNHLYFYWYRQILGQKVEFLVSFYNNEISEKSEIFDDQFSVERPDGSNFTLKIRSTKLEDSAMYFCASSVTKMNYGYTFGSGTRLTVV.

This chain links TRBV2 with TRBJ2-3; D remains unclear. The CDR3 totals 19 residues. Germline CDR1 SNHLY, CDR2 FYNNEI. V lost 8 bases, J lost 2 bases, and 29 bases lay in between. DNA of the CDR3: TGTGCCAGCCTACCCACAAAGTTTAGCAGGAACATACACACAGATACGCAGTATTTT. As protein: CASLPTKFSRNIHTDTQYF.

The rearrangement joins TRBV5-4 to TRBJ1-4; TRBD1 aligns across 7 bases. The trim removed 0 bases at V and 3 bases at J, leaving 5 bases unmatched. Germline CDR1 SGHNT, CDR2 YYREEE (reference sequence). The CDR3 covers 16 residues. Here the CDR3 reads CASSLDRGFANEKLFF. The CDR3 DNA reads TGTGCCAGCAGCTTGGACAGGGGCTTTGCTAATGAAAAACTGTTTTTT.

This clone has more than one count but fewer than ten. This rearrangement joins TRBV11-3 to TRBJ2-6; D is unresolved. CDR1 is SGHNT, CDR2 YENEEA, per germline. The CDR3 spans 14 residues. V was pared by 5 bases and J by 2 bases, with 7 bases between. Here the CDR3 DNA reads TGTGCCAGCAGCCCAGACCCTGGGGCCAACGTCCTGACTTTC. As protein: CASSPDPGANVLTF.

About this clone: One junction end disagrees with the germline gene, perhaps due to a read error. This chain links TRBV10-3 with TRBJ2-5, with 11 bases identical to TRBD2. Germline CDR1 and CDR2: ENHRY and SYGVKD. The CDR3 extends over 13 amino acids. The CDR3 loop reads CAISAGTSGPEDF. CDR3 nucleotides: TGTGCCATCAGTGCTGGGACTAGCGGACCTGAGGACTTC.

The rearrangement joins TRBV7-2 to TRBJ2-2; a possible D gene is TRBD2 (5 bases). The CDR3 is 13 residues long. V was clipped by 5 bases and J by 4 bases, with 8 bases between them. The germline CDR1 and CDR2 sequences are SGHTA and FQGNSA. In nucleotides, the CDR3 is TGTGCCAGCAGCGCGGACTTCACCGGGGAGCTGTTTTTT. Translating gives CASSADFTGELFF. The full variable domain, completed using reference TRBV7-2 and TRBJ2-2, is GAGVSQSPSNKVTEKGKDVELRCDPISGHTALYWYRQSLGQGLEFLIYFQGNSAPDKSGLPSDRFSAERTGGSVSTLTIQRTQQEDSAVYLCASSADFTGELFFGEGSRLTVL.

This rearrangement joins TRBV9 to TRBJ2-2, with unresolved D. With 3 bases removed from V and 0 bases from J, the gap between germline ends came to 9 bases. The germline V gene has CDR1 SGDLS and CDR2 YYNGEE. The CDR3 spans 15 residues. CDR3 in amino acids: CASSAATTNTGELFF. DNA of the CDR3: TGTGCCAGCAGCGCCGCGACCACGAACACCGGGGAGCTGTTTTTT.

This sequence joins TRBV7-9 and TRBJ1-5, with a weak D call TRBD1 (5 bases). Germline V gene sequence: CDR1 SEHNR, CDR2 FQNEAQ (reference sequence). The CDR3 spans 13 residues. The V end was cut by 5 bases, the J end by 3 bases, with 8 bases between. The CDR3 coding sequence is TGTGCCAGCAGCGGGGCTTTCAATCAGCCCCAGCATTTT. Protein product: CASSGAFNQPQHF.

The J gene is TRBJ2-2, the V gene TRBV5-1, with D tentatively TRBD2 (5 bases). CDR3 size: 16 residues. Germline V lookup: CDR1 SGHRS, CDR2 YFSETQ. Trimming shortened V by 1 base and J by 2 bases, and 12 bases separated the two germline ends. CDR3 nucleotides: TGCGCCAGCAGCTTGCACCTAGCTGAAAACACCGGGGAGCTGTTTTTT. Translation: CASSLHLAENTGELFF. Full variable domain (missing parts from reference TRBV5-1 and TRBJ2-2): KAGVTQTPRYLIKTRGQQVTLSCSPISGHRSVSWYQQTPGQGLQFLFEYFSETQRNKGNFPGRFSGRQFSNSRSEMNVSTLELGDSALYLCASSLHLAENTGELFFGEGSRLTVL.

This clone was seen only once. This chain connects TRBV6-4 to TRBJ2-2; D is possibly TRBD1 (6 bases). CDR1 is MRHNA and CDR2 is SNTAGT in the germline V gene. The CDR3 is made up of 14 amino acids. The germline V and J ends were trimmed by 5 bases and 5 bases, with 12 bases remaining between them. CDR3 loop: CASSLGAETGELFF. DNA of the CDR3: TGTGCCAGCAGTTTGGGGGCTGAGACCGGGGAGCTGTTTTTT.

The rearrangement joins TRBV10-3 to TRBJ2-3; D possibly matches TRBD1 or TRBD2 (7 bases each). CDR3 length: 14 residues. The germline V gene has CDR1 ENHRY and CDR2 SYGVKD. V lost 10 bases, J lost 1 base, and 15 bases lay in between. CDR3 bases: TGTGCCACCGCAGGGGGGGAAGGCACAGATACGCAGTATTTT. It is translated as CATAGGEGTDTQYF.

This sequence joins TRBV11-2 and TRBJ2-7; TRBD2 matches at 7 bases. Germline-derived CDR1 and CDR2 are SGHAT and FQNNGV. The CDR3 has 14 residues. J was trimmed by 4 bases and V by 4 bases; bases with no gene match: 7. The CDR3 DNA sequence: TGTGCCAGCAGCTCCAGTGGGAGGGAATACGAGCAGTACTTC. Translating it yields CASSSSGREYEQYF. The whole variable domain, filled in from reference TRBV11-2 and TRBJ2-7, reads EAGVAQSPRYKIIEKRQSVAFWCNPISGHATLYWYQQILGQGPKLLIQFQNNGVVDDSQLPKDRFSAERLKGVDSTLKIQPAKLEDSAVYLCASSSSGREYEQYFGPGTRLTVT.

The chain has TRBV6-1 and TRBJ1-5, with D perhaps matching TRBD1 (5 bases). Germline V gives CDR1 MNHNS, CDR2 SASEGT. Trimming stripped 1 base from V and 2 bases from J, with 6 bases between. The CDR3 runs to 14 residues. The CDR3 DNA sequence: TGTGCCAGCAGTGAAGGAGGGGGCAATCAGCCCCAGCATTTT. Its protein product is CASSEGGGNQPQHF.